What follows are 26 T cell receptor beta chains derived from one specimen sequenced in a study of T cells expressing NK-cell markers. TCRdb re-called the 5' RACE reads; every CDR3 protein appears as one record, without DNA. The sample's table shows roughly 380,000 distinct CDR3 sequences. The sequencing sample was made of blood T cells: a sorted CD56 or NKG2C T cell subset, CD4+ or CD8+ T cells, or bulk PBMC T cells (not recorded which). Source of these receptors: a man aged 18-75 years in good health.

The chain has TRBV20-1 and TRBJ1-6; TCRdb's D call of TRBD1 is untestable without DNA. Germline lookup yields CDR1 DFQATT and CDR2 SNEGSKA (reference sequence). The CDR3 loop spans 15 amino acids. CDR3 region: CSARDPRQYNSPLHF.

The V and J genes are TRBV5-1 and TRBJ1-6. In germline, CDR1 is SGHRS, CDR2 YFSETQ. The CDR3 is 15 amino acids. CDR3 amino acids: CASSLAEPRESPLHF.

The CDR3 region is CATRRTAATNEKLFF. This chain connects TRBV12-3 or TRBV12-4 to TRBJ1-4. The CDR3 totals 15 residues.

The chain combines TRBV7-3 with TRBJ2-3; TCRdb returns TRBD2, unconfirmable since there is no DNA. Germline lookup yields CDR1 SGHTA and CDR2 FQGTGA. CDR3 length: 20 residues. The CDR3 is CASSNNALAGGNARGDTQYF.

The chain couples TRBV29-1 to TRBJ2-7; TCRdb designates TRBD1, a call that cannot be tested without DNA. The CDR3 sequence is 14 residues long. Per germline, CDR1 SQVTM and CDR2 ANQGSEA. This CDR3 is CSVLTGLHSYEQYF.

The J gene is TRBJ2-3, the V gene TRBV18; TCRdb calls TRBD1, which cannot be checked without DNA. CDR1 is KGHSH, CDR2 LQKENI, per germline. This CDR3 comprises 19 residues. CDR3: CASSPRQGANPYGTDTQYF.

The rearrangement joins TRBV20-1 to TRBJ1-4; TCRdb selects TRBD1, and the lack of DNA leaves this call unchecked. This CDR3 is built from 15 residues. CDR1 DFQATT and CDR2 SNEGSKA come from the germline V gene (reference sequence). This chain's CDR3 is CSARTGRTTNEKLFF.

The chain recombines TRBV7-2 with TRBJ2-1. CDR1 is SGHTA and CDR2 is FQGNSA in the germline V gene. The CDR3 length is 12 residues. CDR3 loop: CASSPIRNEQFF. The entire variable domain, with the rest obtained from reference TRBV7-2 and TRBJ2-1, is as follows: GAGVSQSPSNKVTEKGKDVELRCDPISGHTALYWYRQSLGQGLEFLIYFQGNSAPDKSGLPSDRFSAERTGGSVSTLTIQRTQQEDSAVYLCASSPIRNEQFFGPGTRLTVL.

The chain recombines TRBV3-1 with TRBJ2-5; TCRdb designates TRBD2, a call that cannot be tested without DNA. Germline CDR1 LGHDT, CDR2 YNNKEL (reference sequence). There are 15 residues in the CDR3. CDR3 protein: CASSQGAGGSVAQYF.

This chain connects TRBV12-3 or TRBV12-4 to TRBJ1-5; the D gene TCRdb calls, TRBD1, cannot be checked with no DNA. The CDR3 length is 15 residues. The CDR3 spells CASSFRGQENQPQHF.

The gene calls are TRBV6-5 and TRBJ2-2; TCRdb's D call of TRBD1 is untestable without DNA. This CDR3 is built from 14 residues. The V gene's germline CDR1 is MNHEY and CDR2 SVGAGI. CDR3 sequence: CASSSTTGGGELFF.

The rearrangement uses TRBV20-1 and TRBJ2-2. Germline-derived CDR1 and CDR2 are DFQATT and SNEGSKA (reference sequence). This CDR3 contains 11 residues. CDR3 protein: CSARMDGELFF.

The V gene is TRBV18, the J gene TRBJ2-2; the D call from TCRdb, TRBD2, cannot be confirmed without DNA. Germline V lookup: CDR1 KGHSH, CDR2 LQKENI. There are 18 residues in the CDR3. CDR3 sequence reads: CASSRTSGGADFAGELFF.

The chain uses TRBV25-1 and TRBJ2-1. This CDR3 region has 13 residues. Germline V gene data show CDR1 as MGHDK and CDR2 as SYGVNS. CDR3: CASSAKVANEQFF.

The chain uses TRBV2 and TRBJ2-3; TCRdb's D gene call, TRBD1, goes unchecked for lack of DNA. This CDR3 region has 16 residues. Germline CDR1 and CDR2: SNHLY and FYNNEI. The CDR3 spells CASSGLGTGAASTQYF.

The V gene is TRBV5-6, the J gene TRBJ1-6; without DNA, the TCRdb call of TRBD1 cannot be checked. CDR1 is SGHDT and CDR2 is YYEEEE in the germline V gene. The CDR3 contains 20 residues. The CDR3 loop is CASSGWDRSRSASYNSPLHF.

The V call is TRBV29-1, the J call TRBJ1-5; without DNA, the TCRdb call of TRBD1 cannot be checked. Germline V gene sequence: CDR1 SQVTM, CDR2 ANQGSEA. The CDR3 is 13 amino acids. The CDR3 loop reads CSVRTGKDQPQHF.

The J gene is TRBJ1-1, the V gene TRBV6-2 or TRBV6-3. This CDR3 contains 13 residues. The germline gives CDR1 MNHEY, CDR2 SVGEGT. The CDR3 protein is CASSYPSWAEAFF.

This rearrangement joins TRBV14 to TRBJ2-7; the D call from TCRdb, TRBD1, cannot be confirmed without DNA. The CDR3 loop spans 15 amino acids. CDR1 is SGHDN and CDR2 is FVKESK in the germline V gene. CDR3 protein: CASSQQPGRIYEQYF.

The J gene is TRBJ2-7, the V gene TRBV28. This CDR3 region has 15 residues. Germline loops: CDR1 MDHEN, CDR2 SYDVKM. CDR3: CASSLLSAISYEQYF.

The rearrangement uses TRBV11-2 and TRBJ2-3; TCRdb calls TRBD2, which cannot be checked without DNA. The CDR3 spans 15 residues. CDR1 SGHAT and CDR2 FQNNGV come from the germline V gene. The chain's CDR3 is CASSGRVIATDTQYF.

The genes are TRBV12-5 and TRBJ2-5; TCRdb designates TRBD1, a call that cannot be tested without DNA. Germline loops: CDR1 LGHNT, CDR2 FRNRAP. The CDR3 is 13 residues long. The CDR3 region is CASGRTERETQYF.

The chain has TRBV6-1 and TRBJ1-1; TCRdb outputs TRBD1, but without DNA this stays unchecked. CDR3 length: 15 amino acids. In germline, CDR1 is MNHNS, CDR2 SASEGT. The CDR3 is CASSHPGQGGTEAFF.

J is TRBJ2-1 and V is TRBV5-1; TCRdb returns TRBD2, unconfirmable since there is no DNA. Germline V gives CDR1 SGHRS, CDR2 YFSETQ. The CDR3 length is 16 residues. CDR3 amino acids: CASSLIAGSSYNEQFF.

The CDR3 is CASSDTSGGRGEQFF. The rearrangement links TRBV6-4 to TRBJ2-1; without DNA, the TCRdb call of TRBD2 cannot be checked. The CDR3 has 15 amino acids. Per germline, CDR1 MRHNA and CDR2 SNTAGT.

Here the CDR3 reads CASRIAGSMNEQFF. The rearrangement joins TRBV2 to TRBJ2-1. In germline, CDR1 is SNHLY, CDR2 FYNNEI. This CDR3 spans 14 amino acids.